Described below is a single T cell receptor (beta chain) sequence and its context. The data belong to a study of early stage breast cancer tumors. Germline loops: CDR1 SEHNR, CDR2 FQNEAQ (reference sequence). The CDR3 contains 12 residues. The germline V and J ends were trimmed by 1 base and 8 bases, with 5 bases remaining between them. Assay: immunoSEQ multiplex PCR; the TCRdb copy retains only in-frame clones and omits some. Among about 19,000 clones listed, about 83% were seen once. The specimen was blood. This rearrangement joins TRBV7-9 to TRBJ1-4, with D unclear. This receptor was taken from a person between 65 and 80 years old with breast cancer. The CDR3, as DNA: TGTGCCAGCAGCTTAGGAGGGGAAAAACTGTTTTTT. Its protein product is CASSLGGEKLFF.